The next 25 T cell receptor beta chains were all read from a single sample in a study of beta chain features in type 1 diabetes. Of the isolated RNA, all was reverse transcribed, and so the sequenced material was expressed TCRB transcripts. Profiled with immunoSEQ multiplex PCR; TCRdb holds only in-frame clones, not every one. The table lists about 320,000 clones, 14% of them singletons. The sequenced sample was central memory CD4+ T cells from blood. The receptors derive from a man aged 30-40 years in good health.

This clone turned up a few times. The chain links TRBV7-8 to TRBJ2-4, with TRBD1 as a possible D gene (5 bases). Trimming pared 1 base from V and 7 bases from J, leaving 8 bases between. The CDR3 runs 13 residues. Germline V gives CDR1 SGHVS, CDR2 FQNEAQ. The CDR3 DNA reads as TGTGCCAGCAGCTTAGGACAGAACAACATTCAGTACTTC. Protein sequence: CASSLGQNNIQYF.

This clone turned up a few times. The gene calls are TRBV30 and TRBJ1-3; D is ambiguous. The length of the CDR3 is 15 residues. V shed 3 bases and J shed 0 bases, with 12 bases lying between them. Germline values: CDR1 GTSNPN, CDR2 SVGIG (reference sequence). The DNA for the CDR3 is TGTGCCTGGAGCCCAACCGCGAGCTCTGGAAACACCATATATTTT. It specifies CAWSPTASSGNTIYF.

This clone appeared many times. This chain joins TRBV7-8 and TRBJ1-1; D uncertain. V gave up 0 bases and J gave up 2 bases, with 4 bases separating them. This CDR3 is built from 13 residues. From germline, CDR1 is SGHVS and CDR2 FQNEAQ. The CDR3 sequence is CASSLADNTEAFF. The CDR3 bases are TGTGCCAGCAGCTTAGCGGATAACACTGAAGCTTTCTTT.

V gene TRBV2 combines with J gene TRBJ1-1, with D possibly being TRBD1 (6 bases). The CDR3 runs to 15 residues. CDR1 SNHLY and CDR2 FYNNEI come from the germline V gene. The V end lost 4 bases, the J end lost 1 base, and 13 bases lay between the germline ends. The CDR3: CASSVQGLGNTEAFF. CDR3 sequence (DNA): TGTGCCAGCAGTGTGCAGGGGCTTGGGAACACTGAAGCTTTCTTT.

This clone was seen only a few times. This chain connects TRBV4-2 to TRBJ2-7; D is undetermined. The length of the CDR3 is 15 residues. Germline-derived CDR1 and CDR2 are LGHNA and YNFKEQ. V shed 0 bases and J shed 0 bases, with 9 bases lying between them. The DNA for the CDR3 is TGTGCCAGCAGCCAAGATGTCGGTCGCTCCTACGAGCAGTACGTC. As protein: CASSQDVGRSYEQYV.

A remark on this clone: The junction departs from germline at one end; a sequencing error may be responsible. The gene calls are TRBV7-7 and TRBJ2-2, with TRBD2 identical over 8 bases. The CDR3 covers 16 residues. CDR1 is SSHAT and CDR2 is FNYEAQ in the germline V gene (reference sequence). The chain's CDR3 is CASSQEPAGASGELFF. CDR3 coding DNA: TGCGCCAGCAGCCAAGAGCCAGCGGGAGCGTCCGGGGAGCTGTTTTTT.

Only a few counts were recorded for this clone. The chain has TRBV5-1 and TRBJ1-3, with a tentative D call TRBD1 (5 bases). Germline V CDR1 and CDR2: SGHRS, YFSETQ. The CDR3 length is 17 residues. The V end was cut by 4 bases, the J end by 0 bases, with 17 bases between. CDR3 coding DNA: TGCGCCAGCAGCCCGAACGGGGGACTCCACTCTGGAAACACCATATATTTT. Amino acids: CASSPNGGLHSGNTIYF.

The gene calls are TRBV5-4 and TRBJ2-7, with D perhaps TRBD2 (6 bases). The V and J ends lost 0 bases and 4 bases respectively, with 14 bases between them. CDR1 is SGHNT and CDR2 is YYREEE in the germline V gene (reference sequence). The CDR3 runs to 15 residues. CDR3 amino acids: CASSLGPPGTYEQYV. CDR3 coding DNA: TGTGCCAGCAGCTTGGGGCCACCCGGGACTTACGAGCAGTACGTC.

This clone showed up just a few times. The rearrangement joins TRBV25-1 to TRBJ1-3, with a weak D call TRBD1 (5 bases). Germline CDR1 is MGHDK and CDR2 is SYGVNS. CDR3 size: 15 residues. Trimming stripped 3 bases from V and 5 bases from J, with 14 bases between. CDR3 in amino acids: CASSDPTGSRNTIYF. The CDR3 DNA reads TGTGCCAGCAGTGACCCTACAGGATCCAGAAACACCATATATTTT.

V usage is TRBV7-8 and J usage is TRBJ2-7; 7 nucleotides match TRBD1. Germline assignment: CDR1 SGHVS and CDR2 FQNEAQ. CDR3 length: 15 residues. V dropped 5 bases and J dropped 3; count of bases not matched to a gene: 10. CDR3 DNA sequence: TGTGCCAGCAGCCCAACTTGGGACAGCTTCTACGAGCAGTACTTC. Translating gives CASSPTWDSFYEQYF.

This chain links TRBV6-5 with TRBJ1-2, with unresolved D. This CDR3 comprises 14 residues. Trimming removed 3 bases at V and 6 bases at J, with 14 bases between. The germline V gene has CDR1 MNHEY and CDR2 SVGAGI. CDR3 bases: TGTGCCAGCAGTTATGATTCAGGAAAGGATGGCTACACCTTC. Translated, it gives CASSYDSGKDGYTF.

This clone showed up many times. This chain joins TRBV7-9 and TRBJ2-7, with 11 bases fitting TRBD1. CDR1 is SEHNR, CDR2 FQNEAQ, per germline (reference sequence). V shed 5 bases, J shed 7 bases, and the junction held 10 bases outside the gene matches. There are 15 residues in the CDR3. The CDR3 here is CASSLSGTGGGEQYF. The CDR3 DNA is TGTGCCAGCAGCCTCTCCGGGACAGGGGGAGGAGAGCAGTACTTC.

This clone showed up many times. The CDR3 DNA reads TGTGCCAGCAGCCATGGGTCCACCGCGGGCGAAAAACTGTTTTTT. Residues: CASSHGSTAGEKLFF. The chain uses TRBV13 and TRBJ1-4; D is unresolved. There are 15 residues in the CDR3. V lost 5 bases, J lost 8 bases, and 18 bases lay in between. Per the germline V gene, CDR1 is PRHDT and CDR2 is FYEKMQ (reference sequence).

This clone was observed at least ten times. The chain combines TRBV4-3 with TRBJ2-1; D might be TRBD1 (6 bases). The germline CDR1 and CDR2 sequences are LGHNA and YSLEER. The CDR3 length is 14 residues. V shed 2 bases and J shed 6 bases, with 11 bases lying between them. The CDR3 nucleotides read TGCGCCAGCAGCCAAACTGGCAGGGGCAATGAGCAGTTCTTC. Translated, it gives CASSQTGRGNEQFF.

This clone has only a few counts. The chain employs TRBV27 and TRBJ2-1; 11 nucleotides agree with TRBD2. Germline CDR1 and CDR2: MNHEY and SMNVEV (reference sequence). V dropped 5 bases and J dropped 0; count of bases not matched to a gene: 15. The CDR3 totals 20 residues. In nucleotides, the CDR3 is TGTGCCAGCAGTCCCGAGCCGGGACTAGCGGTCCTGAGCTCCTACAATGAGCAGTTCTTC. As protein: CASSPEPGLAVLSSYNEQFF.

The chain employs TRBV2 and TRBJ2-7; D is unresolved. From germline, CDR1 is SNHLY and CDR2 FYNNEI. The V end was cut by 3 bases, the J end by 1 base, with 7 bases between. The CDR3 length is 13 residues. This CDR3 is CASSDGSSYEQYV. CDR3 bases: TGTGCCAGCAGTGACGGCTCGTCCTACGAGCAGTACGTC.

The chain carries TRBV7-2 and TRBJ2-3, with 8 bases that match TRBD2. The CDR3 consists of 14 residues. Germline V gene lookup returns CDR1 SGHTA and CDR2 FQGNSA. Unmatched junction bases numbered 4, after V lost 4 bases and J lost 4 bases. Written as DNA, the CDR3 is TGTGCCAGCAGCTCGGGGGGGGGCCCAGATACGCAGTATTTT. Protein product: CASSSGGGPDTQYF. Together with reference TRBV7-2 and TRBJ2-3, the CDR3 gives the full variable domain: GAGVSQSPSNKVTEKGKDVELRCDPISGHTALYWYRQSLGQGLEFLIYFQGNSAPDKSGLPSDRFSAERTGGSVSTLTIQRTQQEDSAVYLCASSSGGGPDTQYFGPGTRLTVL.

Here the CDR3 reads CASSPGRDAPYEQYF. The DNA for the CDR3 is TGTGCCAGCAGCCCCGGGCGGGACGCTCCCTACGAGCAGTACTTC. The V call is TRBV13, the J call TRBJ2-7, with a possible D match to TRBD2 (6 bases). V dropped 5 bases and J dropped 2 bases, with 16 bases sitting between them. The germline V gene encodes CDR1 PRHDT and CDR2 FYEKMQ (reference sequence). This CDR3 comprises 15 residues.

The V call is TRBV2, the J call TRBJ2-5; D ambiguous. Germline CDR1 is SNHLY and CDR2 is FYNNEI. V lost 7 bases and J lost 1, with 4 bases in between. The CDR3 is made up of 11 amino acids. CDR3 bases: TGTGCCAGCACGTTCCAAGAGACCCAGTACTTC. Encoded protein: CASTFQETQYF.

The rearrangement links TRBV7-9 to TRBJ2-1; TRBD2 agrees at 7 bases. The CDR3 is made up of 15 amino acids. Germline V gene sequence: CDR1 SEHNR, CDR2 FQNEAQ (reference sequence). J lost 2 bases, V lost 4 bases, and 5 bases had no gene match. CDR3 amino acids: CASSSSGATYNEQFF. In DNA, the CDR3 is TGTGCCAGCAGCTCTAGCGGAGCCACCTACAATGAGCAGTTCTTC.

This clone is termed medium-sized (0.01 to 0.1%). The rearrangement joins TRBV7-2 to TRBJ2-2, with D unresolved. This CDR3 has 15 residues. CDR1 SGHTA and CDR2 FQGNSA come from the germline V gene. V shed 2 bases and J shed 7 bases, with 14 bases lying between them. The CDR3 reads CASSLMAGLDGELFF. CDR3 nucleotide sequence: TGTGCCAGCAGCTTAATGGCCGGGCTTGACGGGGAGCTGTTTTTT.

This clone has just a few counts. Other DNA sequences in this sample translate to the same CDR3. The J gene is TRBJ1-2, the V gene TRBV9, with D hard to call. The CDR3 loop spans 13 amino acids. Germline V gene data show CDR1 as SGDLS and CDR2 as YYNGEE. The V and J ends lost 0 bases and 4 bases respectively, with 7 bases between them. The CDR3 loop reads CASSVEGGYGYTF. For the CDR3, the DNA is TGTGCCAGCAGCGTAGAGGGCGGCTATGGCTACACCTTC. Complete variable domain (other parts from reference TRBV9 and TRBJ1-2): DSGVTQTPKHLITATGQRVTLRCSPRSGDLSVYWYQQSLDQGLQFLIQYYNGEERAKGNILERFSAQQFPDLHSELNLSSLELGDSALYFCASSVEGGYGYTFGSGTRLTVV.

The table lists this clone with a few counts. The V and J genes are TRBV7-2 and TRBJ2-5; tentatively, D is TRBD1 or TRBD2 (5 bases each). Trimming stripped 5 bases from V and 5 bases from J, with 15 bases between. This CDR3 contains 14 residues. CDR1 and CDR2 (germline): SGHTA, FQGNSA. The CDR3 nucleotides are TGTGCCAGCAGCGCCCCGGGACCAGTGGAGACCCAGTACTTC. Translation: CASSAPGPVETQYF.

This clone was seen at least ten times. The rearrangement joins TRBV11-3 to TRBJ2-7, with 9 bases that match TRBD2. This CDR3 comprises 16 residues. J gave up 2 bases and V 5 bases, and 10 bases lay outside the gene matches. CDR1 SGHNT and CDR2 YENEEA come from the germline V gene. CDR3: CASSLSGGQTAYEQYV. The DNA of the CDR3 is TGTGCCAGCAGCCTAAGCGGGGGGCAGACAGCCTACGAGCAGTACGTC.

This clone has only a few counts. Since a far larger clone is one base different, this is likely a read error. Other DNA sequences in the sample encode the same CDR3. This sequence joins TRBV11-2 and TRBJ2-7, with 8 positions matching TRBD1. Germline CDR1 and CDR2: SGHAT and FQNNGV. The CDR3 spans 16 residues. CDR3 in DNA: TGTGCTAGCAGCTCAATGGGATACTCGGACAGGGAAGAGCAGTACTTC. This codes for CASSSMGYSDREEQYF.